The T cell receptor beta chain under discussion was sequenced for a study of cytomegalovirus exposure and HLA in healthy donors. General study findings and limits: The authors listed 150 to 200 TCR beta chains as cytomegalovirus-associated. The likely origin of a cluster of highly shared sequence variants was a sequencing artifact. A later analysis linked a missense DCLRE1C variant to TCR beta V- and J-gene trimming.

Concerning this clone itself: Its antigen is as yet unknown.

Primers: 60 Vbeta forward and 13 Jbeta reverse. In the source study's methods: Approximately 72 million unique TCR beta chains, roughly 11 million of them shared, were counted by a later analysis. TCRdb's table, derived via immunoSEQ multiplex PCR, lists solely in-frame clones and lacks some. The V and J calls and clone size are taken from that table; D and trimming were inferred from the DNA. The table has about 160,000 clones, roughly 80% seen once; the top ten hold under 6%. This CDR3 spans 14 amino acids. The V gene's germline CDR1 is LGHNA and CDR2 YSLEER. V lost 0 bases and J 4 bases, leaving 9 bases between the germline ends.

The receptor was isolated from a man aged 25 to 40 in good health and CMV-seronegative. Sequencing was carried out using PBMCs. The V call is TRBV4-3, the J call TRBJ1-2; D unresolved. CDR3 residues: CASSQDRAVYGYTF. The DNA for the CDR3 is TGCGCCAGCAGCCAAGATCGCGCGGTCTATGGCTACACCTTC.